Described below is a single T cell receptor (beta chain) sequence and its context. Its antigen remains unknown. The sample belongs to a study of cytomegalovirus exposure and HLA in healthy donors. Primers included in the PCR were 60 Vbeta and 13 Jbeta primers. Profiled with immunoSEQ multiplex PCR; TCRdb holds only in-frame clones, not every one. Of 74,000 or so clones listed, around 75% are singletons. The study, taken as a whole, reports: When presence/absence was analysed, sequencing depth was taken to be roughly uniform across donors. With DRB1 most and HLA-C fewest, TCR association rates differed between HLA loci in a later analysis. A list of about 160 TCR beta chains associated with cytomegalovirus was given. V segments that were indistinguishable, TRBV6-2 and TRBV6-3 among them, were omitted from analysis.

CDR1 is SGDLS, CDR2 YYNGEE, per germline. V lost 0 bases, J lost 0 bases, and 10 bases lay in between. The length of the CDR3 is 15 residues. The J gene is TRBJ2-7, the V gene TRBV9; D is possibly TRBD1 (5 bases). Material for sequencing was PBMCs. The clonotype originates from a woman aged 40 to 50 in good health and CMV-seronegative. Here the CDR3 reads CASSVEAGFSYEQYF. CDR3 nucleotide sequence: TGTGCCAGCAGCGTAGAGGCAGGGTTCTCCTACGAGCAGTACTTC. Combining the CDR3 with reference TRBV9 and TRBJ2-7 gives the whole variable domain DSGVTQTPKHLITATGQRVTLRCSPRSGDLSVYWYQQSLDQGLQFLIQYYNGEERAKGNILERFSAQQFPDLHSELNLSSLELGDSALYFCASSVEAGFSYEQYFGPGTRLTVT.